Presented here are 26 T cell receptor beta chains from one specimen sequenced in a study of control samples from healthy donors and cancer patients. Assay: immunoSEQ multiplex PCR; the TCRdb copy retains only in-frame clones and omits some. The sample lists fewer than 110,000 clones; around 88% were seen once. The sample taken for sequencing was PBMCs. Source of these receptors: a man in his 60s with lung cancer.

This chain links TRBV5-5 with TRBJ1-5; D unclear. CDR1 is SGHKS and CDR2 is YYEKEE in the germline V gene (reference sequence). The CDR3 has 15 amino acids. Deletions cut 1 base from V and 4 bases from J, with 12 bases between. The CDR3 loop is CASSLILSENQPQHF. The DNA of the CDR3 is TGTGCCAGCAGCTTGATTTTGTCGGAGAATCAGCCCCAGCATTTT.

CDR3 sequence reads: CAWRTTGGKETQYF. In DNA, the CDR3 is TGTGCCTGGAGGACGACAGGGGGCAAAGAGACCCAGTACTTC. This chain uses TRBV30 with TRBJ2-5; the match to TRBD1 covers 10 bases. The junction had 4 bases not matched to a gene; V was cut back by 3 bases and J by 3 bases. This CDR3 is built from 14 residues. CDR1 is GTSNPN and CDR2 is SVGIG in the germline V gene (reference sequence).

The CDR3 DNA sequence: TGTGCCAGCAGTGCCGGGGTGAACACCGGGGAGCTGTTTTTT. This encodes CASSAGVNTGELFF. The rearrangement uses TRBV6-4 and TRBJ2-2; TRBD2 is a possible D gene (5 bases). Trimming left V 4 bases short and J 1 base short, with 7 bases between. The length of the CDR3 is 14 residues. Germline V gene sequence: CDR1 MRHNA, CDR2 SNTAGT.

The gene calls are TRBV5-6 and TRBJ1-1, with D possibly being TRBD1 (6 bases). V lost 3 bases, J lost 1 base, and 16 bases lay in between. Germline CDR1 is SGHDT and CDR2 is YYEEEE. This CDR3 is 16 amino acids long. This chain's CDR3 is CASSSGVGPRNTEAFF. Written as DNA, the CDR3 is TGTGCCAGCAGCTCAGGGGTGGGGCCCCGGAACACTGAAGCTTTCTTT.

The rearrangement links TRBV18 to TRBJ1-1, with unresolved D. Germline CDR1 reads KGHSH; CDR2 reads LQKENI. V lost 3 bases and J 7 bases, leaving 18 bases between the germline ends. The length of the CDR3 is 15 residues. The CDR3 protein is CASSPPTRVGGEAFF. As DNA, the CDR3 is TGTGCCAGCTCACCTCCTACACGGGTAGGAGGTGAAGCTTTCTTT.

The chain joins TRBV5-5 to TRBJ2-7; TRBD2 might be the D (5 bases). Germline V gene sequence: CDR1 SGHKS, CDR2 YYEKEE (reference sequence). The V and J ends lost 2 bases and 4 bases respectively, with 10 bases between them. The CDR3 is 13 residues long. The DNA for the CDR3 is TGTGCCAGCAGCTTAAATAGGGAGTACGAGCAGTACGTC. Encoded protein: CASSLNREYEQYV.

This sequence joins TRBV5-1 and TRBJ1-5; D is unresolved. Trimming stripped 2 bases from V and 4 bases from J, with 7 bases between. CDR1 SGHRS and CDR2 YFSETQ come from the germline V gene. The CDR3 is 13 residues long. The CDR3 region is CASSLAENQPQHF. In nucleotides, the CDR3 is TGCGCCAGCAGCTTAGCGGAGAATCAGCCCCAGCATTTT. Full variable domain (outside the CDR3, taken from reference TRBV5-1 and TRBJ1-5): KAGVTQTPRYLIKTRGQQVTLSCSPISGHRSVSWYQQTPGQGLQFLFEYFSETQRNKGNFPGRFSGRQFSNSRSEMNVSTLELGDSALYLCASSLAENQPQHFGDGTRLSIL.

This chain uses TRBV12-5 with TRBJ1-5, with D possibly matching TRBD1 (5 bases). This CDR3 comprises 14 residues. Germline V lookup: CDR1 LGHNT, CDR2 FRNRAP. Deletions cut 8 bases from V and 4 bases from J, with 15 bases between. CDR3 in amino acids: CASRSPGDNQPQHF. For the CDR3, the DNA is TGTGCTAGTCGATCGCCGGGGGATAATCAGCCCCAGCATTTT. The full variable domain, with the rest looked up from reference TRBV12-5 and TRBJ1-5, is DARVTQTPRHKVTEMGQEVTMRCQPILGHNTVFWYRQTMMQGLELLAYFRNRAPLDDSGMPKDRFSAEMPDATLATLKIQPSEPRDSAVYFCASRSPGDNQPQHFGDGTRLSIL.

The CDR3 DNA is TGCGCCAGCAGCCAAGGGCGGGGGGGTACCTACGAGCAGTACTTC. As protein: CASSQGRGGTYEQYF. This chain joins TRBV4-1 and TRBJ2-7, with 9 positions matching TRBD2. The V gene's germline CDR1 is MGHRA and CDR2 YSYEKL. Germline trimming cut 1 base from V and 2 bases from J; bases unmatched to any gene: 3. The CDR3 loop spans 15 amino acids.

This chain uses TRBV6-5 with TRBJ2-1, with a possible D match to TRBD2 (7 bases). The CDR3 extends over 14 amino acids. Germline V gives CDR1 MNHEY, CDR2 SVGAGI. Trimming pared 8 bases from V and 1 base from J, leaving 12 bases between. Here the CDR3 DNA reads TGTGCCAGCCTACAGGGACTATCCTACAATGAGCAGTTCTTC. Its translation: CASLQGLSYNEQFF.

In DNA form, the CDR3 reads TGTGCCAGTAGGAAGACTGGATCCTTCGGCTACACCTTC. Its translation: CASRKTGSFGYTF. J is TRBJ1-2 and V is TRBV19, with D uncertain. Germline assignment: CDR1 LNHDA and CDR2 SQIVND (reference sequence). The CDR3 runs 13 residues. Trimming removed 6 bases at V and 8 bases at J, with 16 bases between.

This chain uses TRBV5-1 with TRBJ2-3, with D unresolved. CDR1 and CDR2 from the germline V gene are SGHRS and YFSETQ. The CDR3 length is 14 residues. The V end was cut by 1 base, the J end by 6 bases, with 12 bases between. The CDR3: CASSLPGLGDTQYF. In nucleotides, the CDR3 is TGCGCCAGCAGCTTGCCAGGTTTAGGCGATACGCAGTATTTT.

The genes are TRBV3-1 (or the pseudogene TRBV3-2) and TRBJ1-3; D is uncertain. The CDR3 contains 13 residues. V lost 3 bases, J lost 4 bases, and 7 bases lay in between. CDR1 and CDR2 from the germline V gene are LGHDT and YNNKEL (reference sequence). The CDR3 sequence: CASSQGRGNTIYF. CDR3 in DNA: TGTGCCAGCAGCCAGGGTCGCGGAAACACCATATATTTT.

The chain carries TRBV3-1 (or the pseudogene TRBV3-2) and TRBJ2-1; no clear D gene. V lost 4 bases, J lost 10 bases, and 11 bases lay in between. Looked up from germline, CDR1 is LGHDT and CDR2 is YNNKEL (reference sequence). The CDR3 extends over 12 amino acids. The CDR3 sequence: CASSPLSGEQFF. As DNA, the CDR3 is TGTGCCAGCAGCCCCCTGTCAGGAGAGCAGTTCTTC.

This clone occurred once. The chain's CDR3 is CASSASGGAMEQFF. CDR3 bases: TGTGCCAGCAGCGCTAGCGGGGGGGCGATGGAGCAGTTCTTC. The V and J genes are TRBV9 and TRBJ2-1; TRBD2 agrees at 12 bases. The germline CDR1 and CDR2 sequences are SGDLS and YYNGEE. Trimming cost V 3 bases and J 10 bases; bases outside gene matches: 5. This CDR3 has 14 residues. Filled out from reference TRBV9 and TRBJ2-1, the complete variable domain reads DSGVTQTPKHLITATGQRVTLRCSPRSGDLSVYWYQQSLDQGLQFLIQYYNGEERAKGNILERFSAQQFPDLHSELNLSSLELGDSALYFCASSASGGAMEQFFGPGTRLTVL.

The chain carries TRBV5-1 and TRBJ1-3; TRBD1 might be the D (6 bases). The V gene lost 4 bases and the J gene lost 0 bases, with 11 bases spanning the gap. CDR3 length: 15 residues. Per germline, CDR1 SGHRS and CDR2 YFSETQ. In nucleotides, the CDR3 is TGCGCCAGCAGCACAGGGAGCGGCTCTGGAAACACCATATATTTT. Translating gives CASSTGSGSGNTIYF.

This clone was picked up one time. V and J are TRBV5-8 and TRBJ2-3; 8 nucleotides match TRBD2. After removal of 5 bases from V and 0 bases from J, the junction contained 8 bases not matched to a gene. CDR1 and CDR2 from the germline V gene are SGHTS and YDEGEE. The CDR3 extends over 16 amino acids. This CDR3 reads CASSYGLATSTDTQYF. In DNA, the CDR3 is TGTGCCAGCAGTTACGGACTAGCCACTAGCACAGATACGCAGTATTTT.

The gene calls are TRBV6-5 and TRBJ2-2, with a weak D call TRBD2 (5 bases). Germline V gives CDR1 MNHEY, CDR2 SVGAGI. The V end was cut by 2 bases, the J end by 5 bases, with 9 bases between. CDR3 length: 14 residues. The CDR3 DNA follows: TGTGCCAGCAGTTACGGCGGGTTAACCGGGGAGCTGTTTTTT. This gives the protein CASSYGGLTGELFF.

V is TRBV5-6 and J is TRBJ2-4; a possible D gene is TRBD1 (5 bases). CDR1 is SGHDT, CDR2 YYEEEE, per germline. The CDR3 has 13 amino acids. Trimming pared 0 bases from V and 6 bases from J, leaving 7 bases between. The chain's CDR3 is CASSLGQGNIQYF. The DNA for the CDR3 is TGTGCCAGCAGCTTGGGGCAGGGAAACATTCAGTACTTC.

The chain recombines TRBV7-2 with TRBJ1-3; tentatively, D is TRBD1 (6 bases). The V end lost 1 base, the J end lost 2 bases, and 9 bases lay between the germline ends. The germline V gene has CDR1 SGHTA and CDR2 FQGNSA. There are 15 residues in the CDR3. The DNA for the CDR3 is TGTGCCAGCAGCTTAGTTGCAGGGGCTGGAAACACCATATATTTT. It translates to CASSLVAGAGNTIYF.

The J gene is TRBJ1-4, the V gene TRBV10-3; possibly TRBD1 for D (5 bases). Germline V CDR1 and CDR2: ENHRY, SYGVKD. V lost 4 bases and J lost 8, with 14 bases in between. This CDR3 contains 14 residues. The CDR3 reads CAISVGQGSEKLFF. CDR3 coding DNA: TGTGCCATCAGTGTCGGCCAGGGTAGCGAAAAACTGTTTTTT.

The gene calls are TRBV7-2 and TRBJ2-3, with TRBD1 as a possible D gene (6 bases). The V and J ends lost 4 bases and 9 bases respectively, with 17 bases between them. This CDR3 contains 14 residues. Per the germline V gene, CDR1 is SGHTA and CDR2 is FQGNSA. DNA of the CDR3: TGTGCCAGCAGCTGGACGTCTGGGGGCCGAACGCAGTATTTT. Protein product: CASSWTSGGRTQYF.

The J gene is TRBJ1-6, the V gene TRBV9; D not resolved. There are 15 residues in the CDR3. CDR1 is SGDLS and CDR2 is YYNGEE in the germline V gene. V gave up 0 bases and J gave up 11 bases, with 15 bases separating them. CDR3 sequence (DNA): TGTGCCAGCAGCGTAGAGCTAAGGGAATCTGCACCCCTCCACTTT. Its protein product is CASSVELRESAPLHF.

The genes are TRBV10-3 and TRBJ2-5; TRBD2 aligns across 7 bases. CDR3 size: 13 residues. CDR1 and CDR2 from the germline V gene are ENHRY and SYGVKD. Trimming took 3 bases from V and 4 from J; bases not matched to a gene: 2. The CDR3 reads CAISDGGGETQYF. CDR3 DNA: TGTGCCATCAGTGATGGGGGGGGAGAGACCCAGTACTTC.

The chain combines TRBV6-1 with TRBJ2-5; the match to TRBD1 covers 7 bases. V lost 4 bases and J lost 0; bases outside the gene matches: 11. The CDR3 loop spans 17 amino acids. Germline CDR1 MNHNS, CDR2 SASEGT. The CDR3 loop is CASSVRTGGGYQETQYF. The CDR3 bases are TGTGCCAGCAGTGTGAGGACAGGAGGAGGATACCAAGAGACCCAGTACTTC.

The chain uses TRBV5-6 and TRBJ1-3; D is undetermined. V was trimmed by 1 base and J by 1 base, leaving 0 bases between them. The CDR3 is made up of 12 amino acids. Germline values: CDR1 SGHDT, CDR2 YYEEEE. The CDR3 sequence is CASSLSGNTIYF. Here the CDR3 DNA reads TGTGCCAGCAGCTTGTCTGGAAACACCATATATTTT.